These 8 T cell receptor beta chains were all obtained from the same sample, sequenced in a study of cytomegalovirus exposure and HLA in healthy donors. Profiled with immunoSEQ multiplex PCR; TCRdb holds only in-frame clones, not every one. The sample lists tens of thousands of clones, 95% to 97% occurring once. Sample: PBMCs. The receptors shown here come from a man aged 18 to 29 in good health and CMV-seronegative.

The chain links TRBV6-1 to TRBJ1-1; 7 bases fit TRBD1. The V gene's germline CDR1 is MNHNS and CDR2 SASEGT. This CDR3 contains 15 residues. V shed 1 base, J shed 5 bases, and the junction held 7 bases outside the gene matches. The CDR3 loop is CASSEEQGRWTEAFF. DNA for the CDR3: TGTGCCAGCAGTGAAGAACAGGGGAGGTGGACTGAAGCTTTCTTT.

The chain combines TRBV6-6 with TRBJ1-1, with D uncertain. V was clipped by 2 bases and J by 3 bases, with 7 bases between them. The length of the CDR3 is 13 residues. From germline, CDR1 is MNHNY and CDR2 SVGAGI (reference sequence). CDR3 amino acids: CASSYVRDTEAFF. CDR3 bases: TGTGCCAGCAGTTACGTGAGGGACACTGAAGCTTTCTTT.

The chain uses TRBV11-2 and TRBJ2-1; 9 bases fit TRBD2. Germline V gene data show CDR1 as SGHAT and CDR2 as FQNNGV. V shed 3 bases and J 1 base; nucleotides not matched to a gene: 10. This CDR3 is 18 amino acids long. CDR3 in amino acids: CASSFRASGALSYNEQFF. CDR3 DNA: TGTGCCAGCAGCTTCAGGGCTAGCGGGGCGTTATCCTACAATGAGCAGTTCTTC. Full variable domain (missing parts from reference TRBV11-2 and TRBJ2-1): EAGVAQSPRYKIIEKRQSVAFWCNPISGHATLYWYQQILGQGPKLLIQFQNNGVVDDSQLPKDRFSAERLKGVDSTLKIQPAKLEDSAVYLCASSFRASGALSYNEQFFGPGTRLTVL.

This chain links TRBV10-2 with TRBJ1-1, with D possibly being TRBD1 (5 bases). Per germline, CDR1 WSHSY and CDR2 SAAADI. The CDR3 has 15 residues. Trimming removed 0 bases at V and 0 bases at J, with 8 bases between. Here the CDR3 reads CASSESAGMNTEAFF. The CDR3 DNA is TGCGCCAGCAGTGAGTCGGCAGGGATGAACACTGAAGCTTTCTTT.

This chain uses TRBV11-2 with TRBJ2-7; 7 bases fit TRBD1. J gave up 7 bases and V 6 bases, and 12 bases lay outside the gene matches. CDR3 length equals 14 residues. Per germline, CDR1 SGHAT and CDR2 FQNNGV. The CDR3 is CASRRDSAMGEQYF. CDR3 nucleotide sequence: TGTGCCAGCAGACGGGACAGCGCAATGGGGGAGCAGTACTTC. Supplemented by reference TRBV11-2 and TRBJ2-7, the full variable domain reads EAGVAQSPRYKIIEKRQSVAFWCNPISGHATLYWYQQILGQGPKLLIQFQNNGVVDDSQLPKDRFSAERLKGVDSTLKIQPAKLEDSAVYLCASRRDSAMGEQYFGPGTRLTVT.

In the case of this clone: At one end the junction does not follow the germline gene, possibly because of a read error. J is TRBJ2-1 and V is TRBV7-7; 7 nucleotides match TRBD1. The CDR3 contains 14 residues. CDR1 and CDR2 (germline): SSHAT, FNYEAQ (reference sequence). The CDR3 coding sequence is TGTGCTAGCAGCAGAACAGGGGATCGCGATGAGCAGTTCTTC. Its protein product is CASSRTGDRDEQFF.

The chain carries TRBV7-8 and TRBJ2-7; the match to TRBD1 covers 8 bases. V lost 1 base, J lost 3 bases, and 2 bases stayed unmatched. Germline CDR1 reads SGHVS; CDR2 reads FQNEAQ. The CDR3 consists of 14 residues. The CDR3 DNA reads as TGTGCCAGCAGCTTAGGGACAGGGAACTACGAGCAGTACTTC. This translates into CASSLGTGNYEQYF.

The chain joins TRBV6-5 to TRBJ1-1; TRBD1 agrees at 7 bases. This CDR3 region has 15 residues. Trimming at V came to 5 bases and at J to 1 base, leaving 7 bases not matched to a gene. CDR1 and CDR2 from the germline V gene are MNHEY and SVGAGI. The CDR3 region is CASSPYRGGNTEAFF. The CDR3 DNA reads as TGTGCCAGCAGTCCTTACAGGGGTGGGAACACTGAAGCTTTCTTT.